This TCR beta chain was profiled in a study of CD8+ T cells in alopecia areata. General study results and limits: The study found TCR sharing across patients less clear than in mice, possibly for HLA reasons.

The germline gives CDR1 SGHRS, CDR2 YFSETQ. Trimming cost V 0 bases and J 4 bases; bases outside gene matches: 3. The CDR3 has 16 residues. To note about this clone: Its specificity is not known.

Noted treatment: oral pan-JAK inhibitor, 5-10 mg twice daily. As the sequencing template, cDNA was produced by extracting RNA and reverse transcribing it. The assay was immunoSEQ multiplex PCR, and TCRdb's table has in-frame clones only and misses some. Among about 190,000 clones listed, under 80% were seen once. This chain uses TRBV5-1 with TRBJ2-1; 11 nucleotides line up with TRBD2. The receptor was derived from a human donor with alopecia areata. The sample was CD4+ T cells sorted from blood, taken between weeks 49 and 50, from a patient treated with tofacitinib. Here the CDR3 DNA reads TGCGCCAGCAGCTTGGGCGGGACTAGCGGATACAATGAGCAGTTCTTC. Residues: CASSLGGTSGYNEQFF.